The 21 T cell receptor beta chains listed next were all sequenced from one sample in a study of cytomegalovirus exposure and HLA in healthy donors. With 60 Vbeta and 13 Jbeta primers, the PCR was carried out. Data came from immunoSEQ multiplex PCR; TCRdb stores just in-frame clones and leaves some out. The data contain over 200,000 clones, approximately 81% of them seen just once; the ten biggest clones take up over 1%. The source material was PBMCs. Receptors originate from a human donor in good health.

This clone was found a few times. The chain carries TRBV19 and TRBJ2-7; possibly TRBD1 for D (7 bases). V shed 5 bases and J shed 2 bases, with 19 bases lying between them. Germline CDR1 and CDR2: LNHDA and SQIVND (reference sequence). This CDR3 has 16 amino acids. CDR3 loop: CASSFRGADLTYEQYF. CDR3 coding DNA: TGTGCCAGTAGTTTCAGGGGGGCAGACCTCACCTACGAGCAGTACTTC.

This clone showed up just a few times. This chain connects TRBV27 to TRBJ1-1; 9 nucleotides match TRBD1. V was clipped by 7 bases and J by 5 bases; unmatched bases: 17. The CDR3 has 17 residues. Per germline, CDR1 MNHEY and CDR2 SMNVEV (reference sequence). CDR3 loop: CASKRTGGAERGTEAFF. The CDR3 nucleotides are TGTGCCAGCAAACGCACAGGGGGCGCGGAGAGAGGTACTGAAGCTTTCTTT.

This chain links TRBV10-3 with TRBJ1-2; a possible D gene is TRBD1 (5 bases). V lost 3 bases, J lost 6 bases, and 14 bases lay in between. This CDR3 comprises 14 residues. Looked up from germline, CDR1 is ENHRY and CDR2 is SYGVKD. The CDR3 DNA sequence: TGTGCCATCAGTGACCCAGGGTATCGGGATGGCTACACCTTC. This sequence encodes CAISDPGYRDGYTF.

This rearrangement joins TRBV5-1 to TRBJ2-2; 11 bases fit TRBD2. V trimming: 3 bases; J trimming: 2 bases; junction bases outside the gene matches: 3. There are 16 residues in the CDR3. Germline values: CDR1 SGHRS, CDR2 YFSETQ. In nucleotides, the CDR3 is TGCGCCAGCAGCTCCCGACTAGCGGGAAACACCGGGGAGCTGTTTTTT. This gives the protein CASSSRLAGNTGELFF.

The V gene is TRBV5-8, the J gene TRBJ1-1; TRBD1 matches 9 bases. Germline V gene sequence: CDR1 SGHTS, CDR2 YDEGEE. V shed 2 bases and J 10 bases; nucleotides not matched to a gene: 12. The CDR3 is 15 residues long. As DNA, the CDR3 is TGTGCCAGCAGCTTAGGCGGACAGGGGACTTTTGGAGCTTTCTTT. Its translation is CASSLGGQGTFGAFF.

The rearrangement joins TRBV27 to TRBJ2-3; TRBD2 might be the D (5 bases). The CDR3 is 15 residues long. CDR1 MNHEY and CDR2 SMNVEV come from the germline V gene (reference sequence). The germline V and J ends were trimmed by 6 bases and 1 base, with 14 bases remaining between them. CDR3 loop: CASSLGNARTDTQYF. In DNA form, the CDR3 reads TGTGCCAGCAGCCTCGGGAACGCCCGCACAGATACGCAGTATTTT.

The chain is built from TRBV19 and TRBJ2-1; possible D gene TRBD1, 6 bases. The germline V gene encodes CDR1 LNHDA and CDR2 SQIVND (reference sequence). V lost 7 bases to trimming and J lost 6 bases, with 19 bases between them. There are 15 residues in the CDR3. The CDR3 spells CASTTRTARGNEQFF. The CDR3 region has the DNA TGTGCCAGTACTACGCGGACAGCCCGAGGCAATGAGCAGTTCTTC.

This chain joins TRBV27 and TRBJ2-7; weak D call: TRBD2 (7 bases). Trimming took 8 bases from V and 1 from J, leaving 15 bases between them. The germline V gene has CDR1 MNHEY and CDR2 SMNVEV (reference sequence). The CDR3 has 14 residues. CDR3 residues: CASRRRGGSYEQYF. The DNA of the CDR3 is TGTGCCAGCCGGAGAAGGGGGGGGTCCTACGAGCAGTACTTC.

The chain recombines TRBV5-4 with TRBJ2-3; a possible D gene is TRBD2 (5 bases). V was cut by 6 bases and J by 4 bases, with 12 bases left in between. This CDR3 comprises 13 residues. Germline CDR1 and CDR2: SGHNT and YYREEE (reference sequence). CDR3 DNA: TGTGCCAGCAAACGGGCGGGTGCAGATACGCAGTATTTT. Translating gives CASKRAGADTQYF. The whole variable domain, filled in from reference TRBV5-4 and TRBJ2-3, reads ETGVTQSPTHLIKTRGQQVTLRCSSQSGHNTVSWYQQALGQGPQFIFQYYREEENGRGNFPPRFSGLQFPNYSSELNVNALELDDSALYLCASKRAGADTQYFGPGTRLTVL.

This chain joins TRBV2 and TRBJ2-1; 7 nucleotides agree with TRBD2. The CDR3 has 15 residues. V shed 5 bases, J shed 0 bases, and the junction held 4 bases outside the gene matches. The germline CDR1 and CDR2 sequences are SNHLY and FYNNEI. For the CDR3, the DNA is TGTGCCAGCAGTAGGGCGGGAGTCTCCTACAATGAGCAGTTCTTC. Translation gives CASSRAGVSYNEQFF. The variable domain in full, with the rest retrieved from reference TRBV2 and TRBJ2-1, is EPEVTQTPSHQVTQMGQEVILRCVPISNHLYFYWYRQILGQKVEFLVSFYNNEISEKSEIFDDQFSVERPDGSNFTLKIRSTKLEDSAMYFCASSRAGVSYNEQFFGPGTRLTVL.

The chain links TRBV7-2 to TRBJ2-1; D possibly corresponds to TRBD2 (5 bases). V was shortened by 5 bases and J by 0 bases, with 14 bases between the two germline ends. CDR1 is SGHTA, CDR2 FQGNSA, per germline. There are 16 residues in the CDR3. CDR3 sequence reads: CASSEFLGSSYNEQFF. CDR3 nucleotide sequence: TGTGCCAGCAGCGAGTTTCTAGGGAGCTCCTACAATGAGCAGTTCTTC. The entire variable domain, with the rest obtained from reference TRBV7-2 and TRBJ2-1, is as follows: GAGVSQSPSNKVTEKGKDVELRCDPISGHTALYWYRQSLGQGLEFLIYFQGNSAPDKSGLPSDRFSAERTGGSVSTLTIQRTQQEDSAVYLCASSEFLGSSYNEQFFGPGTRLTVL.

The chain is built from TRBV7-2 and TRBJ2-1, with D maybe TRBD2 (5 bases). Between the trimmed V and J ends, which lost 2 bases and 9 bases, there was a span of 8 bases. Germline assignment: CDR1 SGHTA and CDR2 FQGNSA. This CDR3 has 12 residues. The DNA of the CDR3 is TGTGCCAGCAGCTTACGTGGAGGTGAGCAGTTCTTC. Translation: CASSLRGGEQFF.

There are a few counts of this clone. The rearrangement joins TRBV21-1 to TRBJ2-7; TRBD2, as called in the table, went unchecked against the DNA. TRBV21-1 is labeled a pseudogene. CDR3 length equals 14 residues. CDR3 nucleotide sequence: TGTGCCAGAGCGGAGCGGGGGACCTCCTACGAGCAGTACTTC. Translating gives CARAERGTSYEQYF.

The V call is TRBV28, the J call TRBJ2-7; D is unclear. The CDR3 extends over 15 amino acids. Germline V gene sequence: CDR1 MDHEN, CDR2 SYDVKM. V lost 3 bases, J lost 1 base, and 13 bases lay in between. The CDR3 DNA follows: TGTGCCAGCAGTTTGGCGAGCGCGGCTTCCTACGAGCAGTACTTC. It specifies CASSLASAASYEQYF.

The chain has TRBV9 and TRBJ2-5; D might be TRBD2 (6 bases). This CDR3 region has 18 residues. V dropped 0 bases and J dropped 3 bases, with 21 bases sitting between them. Germline V lookup: CDR1 SGDLS, CDR2 YYNGEE. CDR3: CASSVEGGAGFSEETQYF. In nucleotides, the CDR3 is TGTGCCAGCAGCGTAGAAGGAGGGGCAGGTTTCTCGGAAGAGACCCAGTACTTC.

The table lists this clone with a count of one. The chain uses TRBV2 and TRBJ2-3, with 9 bases fitting TRBD2. CDR3 length equals 15 residues. J gave up 2 bases and V 6 bases, and 6 bases lay outside the gene matches. Per germline, CDR1 SNHLY and CDR2 FYNNEI. The CDR3 region is CASSQTSGDTDTQYF. CDR3 DNA sequence: TGTGCCAGCAGCCAGACTAGCGGCGACACAGATACGCAGTATTTT.

The chain combines TRBV29-1 with TRBJ2-7; D perhaps matches TRBD1 (5 bases). This CDR3 spans 13 amino acids. V gave up 0 bases and J gave up 2 bases, with 8 bases separating them. Germline loops: CDR1 SQVTM, CDR2 ANQGSEA. The CDR3 nucleotides read TGCAGCGTTGAAGATCAAGGGGCCTACGAGCAGTACTTC. Its protein is CSVEDQGAYEQYF.

V gene TRBV28 combines with J gene TRBJ2-1, with D perhaps matching TRBD2 (5 bases). V lost 5 bases and J lost 10, with 15 bases in between. The CDR3 is 13 amino acids. The germline gives CDR1 MDHEN, CDR2 SYDVKM. The CDR3 DNA reads TGTGCCAGCAGTCCGGACTTCAGTCTCGAGCAGTTCTTC. Translation gives CASSPDFSLEQFF.

A single count supports this clone. The chain links TRBV9 to TRBJ2-1; TRBD2 aligns across 10 bases. J lost 2 bases, V lost 4 bases, and 6 bases had no gene match. The CDR3 is made up of 16 amino acids. CDR1 SGDLS and CDR2 YYNGEE come from the germline V gene. CDR3 sequence: CASSPTSGRAYNEQFF. As DNA, the CDR3 is TGTGCCAGCAGCCCTACCAGCGGGAGGGCCTACAATGAGCAGTTCTTC.

The rearrangement joins TRBV5-1 to TRBJ2-5; 11 bases map to TRBD1. V was clipped by 0 bases and J by 0 bases; unmatched bases: 4. Germline CDR1 and CDR2: SGHRS and YFSETQ. The CDR3 has 17 amino acids. CDR3: CASSLGADRGHQETQYF. The CDR3 DNA reads as TGCGCCAGCAGCTTGGGCGCGGACAGGGGGCACCAAGAGACCCAGTACTTC.

This rearrangement joins TRBV7-2 to TRBJ2-1; 8 positions agree with TRBD2. Germline CDR1 SGHTA, CDR2 FQGNSA. The V and J ends lost 3 bases and 8 bases, in that order; junction bases with no gene match: 12. This CDR3 is built from 16 residues. The DNA of the CDR3 is TGTGCCAGCAGCTTGTTGCCTCGGGAGGGTGCACATGAGCAGTTCTTC. Translated, it gives CASSLLPREGAHEQFF.